The next 2 T cell receptor beta chains were all read from a single sample in a study of T cell responses to AZD1222 COVID-19 vaccine. Sequencing was performed with immunoSEQ multiplex PCR; in TCRdb, only in-frame clones are kept and a portion is missing. The profile shows about 100,000 clones, approximately 90% of them singletons. This material consisted of peripheral blood, taken on day 0 of AZD1222 vaccination. The receptors shown here come from an adult in good health.

The genes are TRBV10-3 and TRBJ1-5, with D maybe TRBD1 (5 bases). The CDR3 has 15 residues. Trimming removed 0 bases at V and 3 bases at J, with 9 bases between. CDR1 is ENHRY, CDR2 SYGVKD, per germline. CDR3 sequence (DNA): TGTGCCATCAGTGAGTCGGGGGGGGACAATCAGCCCCAGCATTTT. It yields the protein CAISESGGDNQPQHF.

This clone was observed a handful of times. The chain carries TRBV4-2 and TRBJ1-1; 7 bases map to TRBD1. Germline assignment: CDR1 LGHNA and CDR2 YNFKEQ. V shed 1 base and J 5 bases; nucleotides not matched to a gene: 13. CDR3 length equals 17 residues. The CDR3 here is CASSQGSEGASNTEAFF. CDR3 DNA sequence: TGTGCCAGCAGCCAAGGATCGGAGGGGGCTTCGAATACTGAAGCTTTCTTT.